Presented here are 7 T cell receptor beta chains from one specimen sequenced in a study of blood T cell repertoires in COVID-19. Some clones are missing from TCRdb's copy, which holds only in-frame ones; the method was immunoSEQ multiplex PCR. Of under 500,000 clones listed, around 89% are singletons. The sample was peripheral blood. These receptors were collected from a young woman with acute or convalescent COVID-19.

The CDR3 DNA reads as TGTGCCAGCAGTCATACAGATGAGTCACAAGAGACCCAGTACTTC. It is translated as CASSHTDESQETQYF. The rearrangement joins TRBV9 to TRBJ2-5; D remains unclear. The CDR3 has 15 residues. Germline CDR1 and CDR2: SGDLS and YYNGEE. Between the trimmed V and J ends, which lost 5 bases and 2 bases, there was a span of 16 bases.

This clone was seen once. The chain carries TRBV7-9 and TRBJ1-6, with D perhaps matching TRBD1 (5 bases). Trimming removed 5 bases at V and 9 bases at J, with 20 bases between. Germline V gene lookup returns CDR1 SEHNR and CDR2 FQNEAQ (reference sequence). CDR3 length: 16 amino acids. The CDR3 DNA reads TGTGCCAGCAGCGCCTCGGACGGCGCCGGGGGTTCACCCCTCCACTTT. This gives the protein CASSASDGAGGSPLHF.

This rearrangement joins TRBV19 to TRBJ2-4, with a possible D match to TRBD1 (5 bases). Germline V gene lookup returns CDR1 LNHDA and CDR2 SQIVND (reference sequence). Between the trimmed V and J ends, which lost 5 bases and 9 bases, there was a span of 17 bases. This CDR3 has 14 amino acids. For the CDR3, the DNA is TGTGCCAGTAGTTTTGGGGCCCCGAAGGGCATTCAGTACTTC. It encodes CASSFGAPKGIQYF.

The CDR3 region is CASSLSETQYF. CDR3 coding DNA: TGTGCCAGCAGTTTGTCGGAGACCCAGTACTTC. The rearrangement links TRBV12-3 or TRBV12-4 to TRBJ2-5; D is unresolved. This CDR3 region has 11 residues. V lost 3 bases and J 5 bases, leaving 4 bases between the germline ends.

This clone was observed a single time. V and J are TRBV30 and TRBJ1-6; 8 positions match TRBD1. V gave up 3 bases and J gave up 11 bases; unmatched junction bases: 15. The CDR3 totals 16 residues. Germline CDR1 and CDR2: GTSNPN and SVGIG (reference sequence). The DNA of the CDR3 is TGTGCCTGGAGGCGTCCGGGACAGGTCCCCCCTACACCCCTCCACTTT. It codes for CAWRRPGQVPPTPLHF.

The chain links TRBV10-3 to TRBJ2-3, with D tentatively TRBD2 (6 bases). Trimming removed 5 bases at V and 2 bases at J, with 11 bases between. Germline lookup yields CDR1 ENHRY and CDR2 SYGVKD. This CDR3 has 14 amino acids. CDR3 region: CAISLGGPTDTQYF. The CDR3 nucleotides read TGTGCCATCAGTCTCGGGGGACCCACAGATACGCAGTATTTT.

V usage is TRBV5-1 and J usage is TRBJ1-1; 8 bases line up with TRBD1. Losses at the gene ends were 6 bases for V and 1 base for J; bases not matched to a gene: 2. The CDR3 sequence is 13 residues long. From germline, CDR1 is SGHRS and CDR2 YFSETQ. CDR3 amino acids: CASMGQANTEAFF. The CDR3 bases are TGCGCCAGCATGGGACAGGCGAACACTGAAGCTTTCTTT. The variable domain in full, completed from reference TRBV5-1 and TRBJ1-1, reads KAGVTQTPRYLIKTRGQQVTLSCSPISGHRSVSWYQQTPGQGLQFLFEYFSETQRNKGNFPGRFSGRQFSNSRSEMNVSTLELGDSALYLCASMGQANTEAFFGQGTRLTVV.